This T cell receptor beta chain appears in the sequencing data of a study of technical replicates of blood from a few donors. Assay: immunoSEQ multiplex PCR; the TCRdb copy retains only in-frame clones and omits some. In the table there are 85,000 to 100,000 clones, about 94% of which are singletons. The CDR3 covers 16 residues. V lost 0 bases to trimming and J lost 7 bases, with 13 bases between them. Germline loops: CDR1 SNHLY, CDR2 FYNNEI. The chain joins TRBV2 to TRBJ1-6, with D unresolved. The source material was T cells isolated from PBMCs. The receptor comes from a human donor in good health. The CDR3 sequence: CASSEALRVLNSPLHF. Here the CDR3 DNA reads TGTGCCAGCAGTGAAGCGCTTCGGGTACTGAATTCACCCCTCCACTTT.